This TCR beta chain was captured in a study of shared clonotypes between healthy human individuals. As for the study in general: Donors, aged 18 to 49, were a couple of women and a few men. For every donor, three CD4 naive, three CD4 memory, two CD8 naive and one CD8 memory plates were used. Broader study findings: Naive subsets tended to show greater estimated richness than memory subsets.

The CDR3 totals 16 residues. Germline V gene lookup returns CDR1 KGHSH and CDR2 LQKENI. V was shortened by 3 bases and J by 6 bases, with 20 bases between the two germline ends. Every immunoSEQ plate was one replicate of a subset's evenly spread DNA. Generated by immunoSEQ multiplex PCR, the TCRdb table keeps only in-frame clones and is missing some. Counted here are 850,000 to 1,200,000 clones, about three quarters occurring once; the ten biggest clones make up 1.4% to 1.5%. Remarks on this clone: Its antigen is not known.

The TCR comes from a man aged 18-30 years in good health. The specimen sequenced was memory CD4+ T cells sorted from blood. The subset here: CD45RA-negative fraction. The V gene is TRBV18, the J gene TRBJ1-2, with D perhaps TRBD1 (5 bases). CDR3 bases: TGTGCCAGCTCACCTGGCGGGGCCCGGTTAGGAAATGGCTACACCTTC. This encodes CASSPGGARLGNGYTF.